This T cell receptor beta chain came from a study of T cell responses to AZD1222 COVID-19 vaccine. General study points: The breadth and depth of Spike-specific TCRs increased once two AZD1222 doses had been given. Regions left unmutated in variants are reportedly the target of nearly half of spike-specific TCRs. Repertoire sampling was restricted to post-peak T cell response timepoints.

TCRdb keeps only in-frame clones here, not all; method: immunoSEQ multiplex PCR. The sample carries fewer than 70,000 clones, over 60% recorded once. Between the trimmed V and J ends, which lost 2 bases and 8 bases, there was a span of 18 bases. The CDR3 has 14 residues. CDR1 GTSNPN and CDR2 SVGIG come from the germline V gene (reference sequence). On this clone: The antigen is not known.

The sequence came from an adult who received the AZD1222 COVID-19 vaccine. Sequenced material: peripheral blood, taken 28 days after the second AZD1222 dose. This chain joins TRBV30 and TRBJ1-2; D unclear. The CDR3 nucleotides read TGTGCCTGGAGTTTTGGATCAGTCTCTAGCGGCTACACCTTC. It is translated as CAWSFGSVSSGYTF.